A single sample is the source of the 11 T cell receptor beta chains below, sequenced in a study of T cells after posttransplantation cyclophosphamide. Generated by immunoSEQ multiplex PCR, the TCRdb table keeps only in-frame clones and is missing some. Of about 31,000 clones listed, just over 90% are singletons. The naive gate required viable CD3+CD4+ or CD3+CD8+ cells with CCR7+CD45RA+CD45RO-CD95-CD27+CD28+ phenotype. Material for sequencing was naive CD4+ T cells sorted from PBMCs. Receptors originate from a woman aged 55-69 years in good health, CMV-negative, and a related stem cell transplant donor.

The chain combines TRBV5-1 with TRBJ1-2, with D perhaps TRBD1 (6 bases). The CDR3 is 13 residues long. Trimming took 5 bases from V and 7 from J, leaving 15 bases between them. Germline V gene data show CDR1 as SGHRS and CDR2 as YFSETQ. The CDR3 DNA reads as TGCGCCAGCAGTCCCAGCGGGGGCTCTGGCTACACCTTC. It is translated as CASSPSGGSGYTF. Combining the CDR3 with reference TRBV5-1 and TRBJ1-2 gives the whole variable domain KAGVTQTPRYLIKTRGQQVTLSCSPISGHRSVSWYQQTPGQGLQFLFEYFSETQRNKGNFPGRFSGRQFSNSRSEMNVSTLELGDSALYLCASSPSGGSGYTFGSGTRLTVV.

The J gene is TRBJ1-1, the V gene TRBV30, with D perhaps TRBD1 (6 bases). This CDR3 has 13 amino acids. With 2 bases removed from V and 7 bases from J, the gap between germline ends came to 14 bases. Germline lookup yields CDR1 GTSNPN and CDR2 SVGIG (reference sequence). DNA for the CDR3: TGTGCCTGGAGTACCAGGGGCAGAAGTGAAGCTTTCTTT. Translation gives CAWSTRGRSEAFF.

The chain has TRBV28 and TRBJ1-1; no firm D call. V lost 5 bases, J lost 2 bases, and 18 bases lay in between. From germline, CDR1 is MDHEN and CDR2 SYDVKM. This CDR3 comprises 16 residues. The DNA of the CDR3 is TGTGCCAGCAGTATCCCCCGGGCAGACTATAACACTGAAGCTTTCTTT. It encodes CASSIPRADYNTEAFF.

V gene TRBV7-2 combines with J gene TRBJ2-3; 7 bases match TRBD2. Germline-derived CDR1 and CDR2 are SGHTA and FQGNSA. The ends lost 4 bases at V and 5 bases at J; junction bases unmatched: 9. This CDR3 region has 15 residues. The CDR3 region has the DNA TGTGCCAGCAGCTCCAGGGCGGGAGTGGGAGATACGCAGTATTTT. It is translated as CASSSRAGVGDTQYF. The whole variable domain, filled in from reference TRBV7-2 and TRBJ2-3, reads GAGVSQSPSNKVTEKGKDVELRCDPISGHTALYWYRQSLGQGLEFLIYFQGNSAPDKSGLPSDRFSAERTGGSVSTLTIQRTQQEDSAVYLCASSSRAGVGDTQYFGPGTRLTVL.

The genes are TRBV11-2 and TRBJ1-4; a possible D gene is TRBD1 (5 bases). Germline V gene lookup returns CDR1 SGHAT and CDR2 FQNNGV. The germline V and J ends were trimmed by 2 bases and 5 bases, with 18 bases remaining between them. The CDR3 runs to 17 residues. CDR3: CASSLNGGAGRNEKLFF. The CDR3, as DNA: TGTGCCAGCAGCTTAAACGGAGGGGCCGGACGAAATGAAAAACTGTTTTTT.

V gene TRBV10-1 combines with J gene TRBJ1-1; a weak D match, TRBD1 (5 bases). CDR3 length: 17 amino acids. Trimming removed 0 bases from V and 5 bases from J, with 19 bases in between. Germline V gene lookup returns CDR1 WNHNN and CDR2 SYGVQD (reference sequence). CDR3 residues: CASSESKGRLLGTEAFF. CDR3 coding DNA: TGCGCCAGCAGTGAGTCGAAGGGGAGGCTCCTCGGGACTGAAGCTTTCTTT.

This clone appeared once. J is TRBJ2-5 and V is TRBV23-1, with TRBD2 matching over 13 bases. TRBV23-1 is an ORF for which the function is uncertain. V was clipped by 5 bases and J by 5 bases; unmatched bases: 11. The CDR3 runs to 17 residues. The CDR3 sequence is CASSNGLAGAPGETQYF. CDR3 bases: TGCGCCAGCAGTAACGGACTAGCGGGGGCCCCGGGGGAGACCCAGTACTTC.

The chain employs TRBV9 and TRBJ2-3; maybe TRBD2 (5 bases). There are 12 residues in the CDR3. The V and J ends lost 0 bases and 6 bases respectively, with 5 bases between them. Germline CDR1 is SGDLS and CDR2 is YYNGEE. The CDR3 loop is CASSVAGDTQYF. In DNA, the CDR3 is TGTGCCAGCAGCGTAGCGGGGGATACGCAGTATTTT. The whole variable domain, remainder taken from reference TRBV9 and TRBJ2-3, is DSGVTQTPKHLITATGQRVTLRCSPRSGDLSVYWYQQSLDQGLQFLIQYYNGEERAKGNILERFSAQQFPDLHSELNLSSLELGDSALYFCASSVAGDTQYFGPGTRLTVL.

This chain connects TRBV27 to TRBJ2-5; 13 positions agree with TRBD2. This CDR3 spans 17 amino acids. Germline CDR1 reads MNHEY; CDR2 reads SMNVEV (reference sequence). After removal of 3 bases from V and 5 bases from J, the junction contained 9 bases not matched to a gene. This CDR3 is CASSFQTSGGLGETQYF. CDR3 DNA sequence: TGTGCCAGCAGTTTTCAGACTAGCGGGGGGTTAGGGGAGACCCAGTACTTC.

The J gene is TRBJ1-3, the V gene TRBV4-1; 8 bases agree with TRBD1. The V segment lost 4 bases and the J segment 6 bases; nucleotides outside the gene matches: 8. The V gene's germline CDR1 is MGHRA and CDR2 YSYEKL. The CDR3 contains 15 residues. CDR3 DNA sequence: TGCGCCAGCAGCCTCGCTCAGGGGGCGAAAAACACCATATATTTT. Translation: CASSLAQGAKNTIYF.

J is TRBJ1-3 and V is TRBV28; 7 positions match TRBD1. The V gene's germline CDR1 is MDHEN and CDR2 SYDVKM. The trim removed 7 bases at V and 0 bases at J, leaving 9 bases unmatched. The CDR3 has 16 residues. This CDR3 reads CASNQDRRYSGNTIYF. CDR3 DNA: TGTGCCAGCAATCAGGACAGGCGTTACTCTGGAAACACCATATATTTT. The variable domain in full, with the rest retrieved from reference TRBV28 and TRBJ1-3, is DVKVTQSSRYLVKRTGEKVFLECVQDMDHENMFWYRQDPGLGLRLIYFSYDVKMKEKGDIPEGYSVSREKKERFSLILESASTNQTSMYLCASNQDRRYSGNTIYFGEGSWLTVV.